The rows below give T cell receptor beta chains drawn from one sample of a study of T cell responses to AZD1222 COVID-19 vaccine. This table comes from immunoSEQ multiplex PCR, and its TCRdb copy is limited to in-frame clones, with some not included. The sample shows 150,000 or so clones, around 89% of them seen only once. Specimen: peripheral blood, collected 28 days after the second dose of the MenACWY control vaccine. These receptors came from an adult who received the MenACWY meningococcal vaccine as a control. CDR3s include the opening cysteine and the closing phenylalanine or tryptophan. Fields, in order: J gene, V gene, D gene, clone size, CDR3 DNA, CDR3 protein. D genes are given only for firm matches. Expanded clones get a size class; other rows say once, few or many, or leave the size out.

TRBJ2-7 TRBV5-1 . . TGCGCCAGCAGCATGGACTATTCCTACGAGCAGTACTTC CASSMDYSYEQYF
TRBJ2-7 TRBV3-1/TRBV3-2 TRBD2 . TGTGCCAGCAGCCATGACAGCGGGAGCTACGAGCAGTACTTC CASSHDSGSYEQYF
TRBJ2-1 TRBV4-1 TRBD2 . TGCGCCAGCAGCCAAGACCCGGGACTAGCGGGAGTCGGGGACAATGAGCAGTTCTTC CASSQDPGLAGVGDNEQFF
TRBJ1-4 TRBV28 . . TGTGCCAGCAGTTTATGGAGGATCAATGAAAAACTGTTTTTT CASSLWRINEKLFF
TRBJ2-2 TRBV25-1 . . TGTGCCAGCAGAGGCGGAGGGGAGCTGTTTTTT CASRGGGELFF
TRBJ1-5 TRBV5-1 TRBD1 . TGCGCCAGCAGCCCGGGACAGGGGCCATATAGCAATCAGCCCCAGCATTTT CASSPGQGPYSNQPQHF
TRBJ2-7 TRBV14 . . TGTGCCAGCAGCCGCCAGACCCCCTACGAGCAGTACTTC CASSRQTPYEQYF
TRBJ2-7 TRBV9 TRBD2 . TGTGCCAGCAGCCCTCCGGGGCGGGAGGGCCTGTCCTACGAGCAGTACTTC CASSPPGREGLSYEQYF
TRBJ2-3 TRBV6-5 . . TGTGCCAGCAGTTACTCCATTAGGGGATCGGATACGCAGTATTTT CASSYSIRGSDTQYF
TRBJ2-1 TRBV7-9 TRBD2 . TGTGCCAGCAGCTTAATGAGACTAGCGCACAATGAGCAGTTCTTC CASSLMRLAHNEQFF
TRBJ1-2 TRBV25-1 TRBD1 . TGTGCCAGCAGTGAATTTAATGGTGACAGGGGATACTATGGCTACACCTTC CASSEFNGDRGYYGYTF
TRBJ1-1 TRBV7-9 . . TGTGCCAGCAGCTCGGGGGACCTACGAAACACTGAAGCTTTCTTT CASSSGDLRNTEAFF
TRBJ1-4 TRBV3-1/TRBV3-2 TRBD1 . TGTGCCAGCAGCCAAGACCGACAGGGGTTAGGCGAAAAACTGTTTTTT CASSQDRQGLGEKLFF
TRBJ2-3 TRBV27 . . TGTGCCAGCAGTTTCTCTCGGTTCACAGATACGCAGTATTTT CASSFSRFTDTQYF
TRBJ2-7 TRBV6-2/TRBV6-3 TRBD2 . TGTGCCAGCAGCCCCACGGGGGGGTCCTACGAGCAGTACTTC CASSPTGGSYEQYF
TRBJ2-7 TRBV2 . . TGTGCCAGCAGCCCTAATCTGCGGGGCGGAGGGATTAGTATTCAGCAGTACTTC CASSPNLRGGGISIQQYF
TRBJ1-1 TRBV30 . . TGTGCCTGGAGTGAAGCCAGGGACACTGAAGCTTTCTTT CAWSEARDTEAFF
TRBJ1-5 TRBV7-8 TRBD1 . TGTGCCAGCAGCTTATGGGGGACAGGGAATCAGCCCCAGCATTTT CASSLWGTGNQPQHF
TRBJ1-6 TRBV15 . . TGTGCCACCAGCAGAGAAGGACGGTCCCTCCACTTT CATSREGRSLHF
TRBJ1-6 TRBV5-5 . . TGTGCCAGCAGCTTTGCACCCCTCCACTTT CASSFAPLHF
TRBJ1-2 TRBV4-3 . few TGCGCCAGCAGCCCGACCAGGGCCTATGGCTACACCTTC CASSPTRAYGYTF
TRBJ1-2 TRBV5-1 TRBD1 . TGCGCCAGCAAAAGGACAGGGATAAACTATGGCTACACCTTC CASKRTGINYGYTF
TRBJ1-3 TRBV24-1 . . TGTGCCACCAGTGCCGGAGACCAACGTCCGGGAAACACCATATATTTT CATSAGDQRPGNTIYF
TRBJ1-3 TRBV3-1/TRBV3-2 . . TGTGCCAGCAGCCTTGGCGACAGCTCTGGAAACACCATATATTTT CASSLGDSSGNTIYF
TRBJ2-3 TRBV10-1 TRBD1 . TGCGCCAGCAGTGCCCCGGAGGGACAGGGGCCAGATACGCAGTATTTT CASSAPEGQGPDTQYF
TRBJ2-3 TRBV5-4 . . TGTGCCAGCAGCTTGTCATCCGCGGAGCGCACAGATACGCAGTATTTT CASSLSSAERTDTQYF
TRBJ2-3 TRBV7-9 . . TGTGCCAGCAGTCGAGAGGGGACTCATCCCACAGATACGCAGTATTTT CASSREGTHPTDTQYF
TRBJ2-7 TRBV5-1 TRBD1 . TGCGCCAGCAGCTTCCGACAGGGAGTCCCATACGAGCAGTACTTC CASSFRQGVPYEQYF
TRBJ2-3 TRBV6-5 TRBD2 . TGTGCCAGCAGTTGGGGACTACTTGATAGAGATACGCAGTATTTT CASSWGLLDRDTQYF
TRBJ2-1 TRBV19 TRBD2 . TGTGCCAGTAGTATAGGGCGGGGGGCTGAGCAGTTCTTC CASSIGRGAEQFF
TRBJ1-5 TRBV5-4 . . TGTGCCAGCAGCTTTGGTGGAGGGAGCCCCAATCAGCCCCAGCATTTT CASSFGGGSPNQPQHF
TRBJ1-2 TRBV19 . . TGTGCCAGTAGTATCCCTTCCGGGACGCACTATGGCTACACCTTC CASSIPSGTHYGYTF
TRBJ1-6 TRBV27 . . TGTGCCAGCAGTCCCCTTTGGGACCTAGGAGCCAATTCACCCCTCCACTTT CASSPLWDLGANSPLHF
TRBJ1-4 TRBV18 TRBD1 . TGTGCCAGCTCCGACAGGGGCGTTGAAAAACTGTTTTTT CASSDRGVEKLFF
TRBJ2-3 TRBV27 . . TGTGCCAGCAGTCCAGGGGCGGGAGCTTACACAGATACGCAGTATTTT CASSPGAGAYTDTQYF
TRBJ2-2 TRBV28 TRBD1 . TGTGCCAGCAGTTTTGACAGGGTGAACACCGGGGAGCTGTTTTTT CASSFDRVNTGELFF
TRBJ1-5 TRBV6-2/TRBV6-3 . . TGTGCCAGCAGTTATCTTCAGGGAGACAATCAGCCCCAGCATTTT CASSYLQGDNQPQHF
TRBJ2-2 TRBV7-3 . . TGTGCCAGCAGCTTAAACGGGGCCACCGGGGAGCTGTTTTTT CASSLNGATGELFF
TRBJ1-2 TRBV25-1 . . TGTGCCAGCAGTGAATTGGCCCCACTGGGCCTTGACTATGGCTACACCTTC CASSELAPLGLDYGYTF
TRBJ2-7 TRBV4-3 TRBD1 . TGCGCCAGCAGCGCAGACAGGGCCCACGAGCAGTACTTC CASSADRAHEQYF
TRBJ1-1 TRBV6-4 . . TGTGCCAGCAGTGTTCAGCAGAACACTGAAGCTTTCTTT CASSVQQNTEAFF
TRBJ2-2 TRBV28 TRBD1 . TGTGCCAGCAGTAAATGGAGACAGGGTCGTACCGGGGAGCTGTTTTTT CASSKWRQGRTGELFF
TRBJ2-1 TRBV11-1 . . TGTGCCAGCAGCTTAAGGCAGGAACCTAAATACAATGAGCAGTTCTTC CASSLRQEPKYNEQFF
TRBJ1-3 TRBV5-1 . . TGCGCCAGCAGCCCTAGGGCAGGCCCCTCTGGAAACACCATATATTTT CASSPRAGPSGNTIYF
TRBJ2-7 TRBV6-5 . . TGTGCCAGCAGTTACGGCGGACGGAACTACGAGCAGTACTTC CASSYGGRNYEQYF
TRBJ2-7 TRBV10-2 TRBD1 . TGCGCCAGCAGACCCGGGACAGGGGTCGACGAGCAGTACTTC CASRPGTGVDEQYF
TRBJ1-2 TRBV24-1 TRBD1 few TGTGCCACCAGTGATGGGACAGTCTCCCATGGCTACACCTTC CATSDGTVSHGYTF
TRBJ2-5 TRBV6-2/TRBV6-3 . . TGTGCCAGCAGTTACCCCTCTACTACTTTGTTAGGGTCCCAAGAGACCCAGTACTTC CASSYPSTTLLGSQETQYF
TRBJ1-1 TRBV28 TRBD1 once TGTGCCAGTAAGATGGACAGGCTCACTGAAGCTTTCTTT CASKMDRLTEAFF
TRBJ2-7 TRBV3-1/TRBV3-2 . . TGTGCCGGCAGCCGCGGGACACCTCAGACCTACGAGCAGTACTTC CAGSRGTPQTYEQYF
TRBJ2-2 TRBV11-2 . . TGTGCCAGCAGCTTAGAGGGAGGATGGACCGGGGAGCTGTTTTTT CASSLEGGWTGELFF
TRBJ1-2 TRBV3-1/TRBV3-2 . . TGTGCCAGCAGCCAACCCTATCATGCGGATGGCTACACCTTC CASSQPYHADGYTF
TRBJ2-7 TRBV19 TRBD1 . TGTGCCAGTAGGAGGACAGGGGAACCCATCTACGAGCAGTACTTC CASRRTGEPIYEQYF
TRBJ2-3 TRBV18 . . TGTGCCAGCTCACCAATACCGAAGGAGCCCAGCACAGATACGCAGTATTTT CASSPIPKEPSTDTQYF
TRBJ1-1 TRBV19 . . TGTGCCAGTAGTACGGGCAGGGGGAACACTGAAGCTTTCTTT CASSTGRGNTEAFF
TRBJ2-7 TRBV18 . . TGTGCCAGCTCACCACGGGAATACGAGCAGTACTTC CASSPREYEQYF